Listed here is a single TCR beta chain. In the original workflow: Reference gene primer amplification gave estimated nucleated cell counts. Produced via immunoSEQ multiplex PCR; TCRdb's table is partial and in-frame only. Clone size and V and J calls were adopted from that table, with D and trimming inferred from the DNA. The sample yields about 260,000 clones, approximately 83% seen once. These data come from a study of blood T cell repertoires in COVID-19. As for the study in general: Samples came from the United States, Italy and Spain, spanning acute and convalescent COVID-19. In each case, the material was cDNA or gDNA derived from T cells, B-cell-depleted T cells, or PBMCs.

The V segment lost 6 bases and the J segment 1 base; nucleotides outside the gene matches: 2. Germline V CDR1 and CDR2: MDHEN, SYDVKM. The CDR3 contains 15 residues. The source material was peripheral blood. The chain uses TRBV28 and TRBJ2-1, with TRBD2 matching 11 bases. The TCR sequence derives from a human donor in a cohort sampled during active COVID-19. CDR3 in DNA: TGTGCCAGCAGATTAGCGGGAGGGTCCTACAATGAGCAGTTCTTC. Protein sequence: CASRLAGGSYNEQFF.